Given below is one T cell receptor (beta chain) in context. This sample is part of a study of CD8 T cells in Susac syndrome. Trimming pared 3 bases from V and 4 bases from J, leaving 12 bases between. CDR3 length equals 15 residues. Sequencing targeted TCR beta in blood CD8+ and CD4+ T cells. A quantity of roughly 0.5 to 1 ug RNA underwent reverse transcription using random hexamers. Amplification of the TCR beta CDR3 was carried out by immunoSEQ multiplex PCR, which spanned a total of 54 Vbeta and 13 Jbeta segments. Using its own MiXCR run on the immunoSEQ multiplex PCR reads, TCRdb lists one record per CDR3 protein. Among hundreds of thousands of distinct CDR3 sequences, about 95% were seen once, and the ten largest hold less than 0.11%.

The TCR was taken from a human donor with Susac syndrome. V usage is TRBV12-3 or TRBV12-4 and J usage is TRBJ2-2; perhaps TRBD1 as D (5 bases). Material for sequencing was CD4+ T cells from PBMCs. The CDR3 DNA follows: TGTGCCAGCAGTTTTCGTCGAAGGGGCACCGGGGAGCTGTTTTTT. It encodes CASSFRRRGTGELFF.